The 15 T cell receptor beta chains listed next were all sequenced from one sample in a study of human T cells and chemical hapten exposure (dated by TCRdb to the early 2020s). According to the study, the label for this sample's time point signals: patch test 1, 2 weeks after DPC sensitization. The treatment or condition label on this specimen signifies: therapeutic diphenylcyclopropenone sensitization with weekly scalp DPC. Library construction relied on RACE. This sample was sequenced with a NextSeq 500. TCRdb handled the public reads itself, with Q25 trimming in fastp and clone calling in MiXCR, and kept productive beta chains. Merged by CDR3 protein, the rows form single entries marked with the most common genes and DNA. For this sample the table gives some 170,000 distinct CDR3 sequences, of which around 24% were detected only once. The top ten constitute over 6.5% of the sample. The material was whole blood, obtained in connection with sensitization to the hapten diphenylcyclopropenone (DPC). Receptor source: a woman between 50 and 59 years old with alopecia areata. Some clones in this sample may be carry-over from other donors' samples.

J is TRBJ2-7 and V is TRBV12-3 or TRBV12-4; unclear D gene. With 6 bases removed from V and 4 bases from J, the gap between germline ends came to 1 base. The CDR3 is made up of 9 amino acids. Here the CDR3 DNA reads TGTGCCAGCAGGTACGAGCAGTACTTC. Residues: CASRYEQYF.

This clonotype was counted only a few times. The V and J genes are TRBV2 and TRBJ1-5; tentative D call: TRBD1 (5 bases). Germline V gene lookup returns CDR1 SNHLY and CDR2 FYNNEI. The CDR3 length is 14 residues. V was shortened by 6 bases and J by 5 bases, with 14 bases between the two germline ends. CDR3 sequence reads: CASRAPGVYQPQHF. Here the CDR3 DNA reads TGTGCCAGCAGGGCACCGGGGGTGTATCAGCCCCAGCATTTT.

The gene calls are TRBV29-1 and TRBJ1-2, with D perhaps TRBD1 (6 bases). Germline V CDR1 and CDR2: SQVTM, ANQGSEA. The CDR3 runs to 15 residues. Trimming shortened V by 4 bases and J by 0 bases, and 15 bases separated the two germline ends. The CDR3 DNA reads TGCAGCGTTGCCGACAGGAAAAGGGCTAACTATGGCTACACCTTC. As protein: CSVADRKRANYGYTF.

The genes are TRBV27 and TRBJ2-3, with 9 bases identical to TRBD2. This CDR3 spans 15 amino acids. Germline-derived CDR1 and CDR2 are MNHEY and SMNVEV (reference sequence). The V and J ends lost 5 bases and 1 base, in that order; junction bases with no gene match: 4. CDR3 sequence reads: CASSRREGGTDTQYF. For the CDR3, the DNA is TGTGCCAGCAGTAGGCGGGAGGGCGGCACAGATACGCAGTATTTT.

This clonotype was seen a handful of times. This chain uses TRBV29-1 with TRBJ2-7, with 7 bases matching TRBD1. V shed 6 bases, J shed 2 bases, and the junction held 4 bases outside the gene matches. The CDR3 consists of 12 residues. In germline, CDR1 is SQVTM, CDR2 ANQGSEA. As DNA, the CDR3 is TGCAGCGTGACAGGGTCGACCTACGAGCAGTACTTC. Its translation: CSVTGSTYEQYF.

The chain is built from TRBV18 and TRBJ2-6; tentative D call: TRBD1 (6 bases). V shed 3 bases and J shed 2 bases, with 8 bases lying between them. The CDR3 has 15 residues. Germline V gives CDR1 KGHSH, CDR2 LQKENI. CDR3: CASSPTGPGANVLTF. CDR3 sequence (DNA): TGTGCCAGCTCACCCACAGGGCCTGGGGCCAACGTCCTGACTTTC.

This clonotype was detected only a few times. The V call is TRBV29-1, the J call TRBJ1-1; D is unresolved. The germline V and J ends were trimmed by 7 bases and 0 bases, with 12 bases remaining between them. Per the germline V gene, CDR1 is SQVTM and CDR2 is ANQGSEA. This CDR3 is built from 13 residues. The CDR3 sequence: CSGTELMNTEAFF. The CDR3 DNA reads TGCAGCGGTACGGAGTTAATGAACACTGAAGCTTTCTTT. Full variable domain (rest looked up from reference TRBV29-1 and TRBJ1-1): SAVISQKPSRDICQRGTSLTIQCQVDSQVTMMFWYRQQPGQSLTLIATANQGSEATYESGFVIDKFPISRPNLTFSTLTVSNMSPEDSSIYLCSGTELMNTEAFFGQGTRLTVV.

This clonotype was found many times. J is TRBJ2-1 and V is TRBV12-3 or TRBV12-4; 9 bases map to TRBD2. V lost 6 bases, J lost 0 bases, and 3 bases stayed unmatched. The CDR3 length is 15 residues. Here the CDR3 reads CASRVSGSSYNEQFF. CDR3 DNA: TGTGCCAGCAGGGTTAGCGGGAGCTCCTACAATGAGCAGTTCTTC.

This clonotype showed up just a few times. The chain carries TRBV12-3 or TRBV12-4 and TRBJ1-2, with 8 positions matching TRBD1. With V trimmed by 9 bases and J by 4 bases, 4 bases remained unmatched. This CDR3 comprises 12 residues. The CDR3 region has the DNA TGTGCCAGTTTAGGACAGGGCTATGGCTACACCTTC. Translated, it gives CASLGQGYGYTF.

This clonotype was detected only a few times. The V call is TRBV3-1, the J call TRBJ2-2; D is perhaps TRBD1 (5 bases). Germline V gives CDR1 LGHDT, CDR2 YNNKEL (reference sequence). Trimming pared 1 base from V and 7 bases from J, leaving 10 bases between. The CDR3 contains 14 residues. In DNA, the CDR3 is TGTGCCAGCAGCCAAGGCAGGGCGATCGGGGAGCTGTTTTTT. This translates into CASSQGRAIGELFF.

V usage is TRBV29-1 and J usage is TRBJ2-3; a possible D gene is TRBD1 (6 bases). The ends were cut back, 0 bases at V and 2 bases at J, with 15 bases in the middle. Germline V lookup: CDR1 SQVTM, CDR2 ANQGSEA. The CDR3 has 16 amino acids. CDR3 DNA sequence: TGCAGCGTTGAAGATAGGGCAGGGGAAGACACAGATACGCAGTATTTT. This sequence encodes CSVEDRAGEDTDTQYF.

V is TRBV20-1 and J is TRBJ1-2; D call uncertain. Germline CDR1 is DFQATT and CDR2 is SNEGSKA (reference sequence). The CDR3 runs 14 residues. V lost 3 bases to trimming and J lost 4 bases, with 15 bases between them. CDR3 sequence reads: CSARRQPSAYGYTF. DNA for the CDR3: TGCAGTGCTAGGAGGCAGCCCAGCGCCTATGGCTACACCTTC.

The chain has TRBV5-1 and TRBJ1-5; perhaps TRBD1 as D (6 bases). The CDR3 length is 13 residues. Germline values: CDR1 SGHRS, CDR2 YFSETQ. V was pared by 2 bases and J by 7 bases, with 10 bases between. The chain's CDR3 is CASSLQGEQPQHF. The CDR3 DNA reads TGCGCCAGCAGCTTACAGGGTGAACAGCCCCAGCATTTT.

This chain uses TRBV5-1 with TRBJ2-3, with 7 bases matching TRBD1. There are 15 residues in the CDR3. Germline lookup yields CDR1 SGHRS and CDR2 YFSETQ. The V gene end was trimmed by 2 bases and the J gene end by 1 base; junction bases not matched to a gene: 4. The CDR3 protein is CASSLRDSRTDTQYF. The CDR3 nucleotides read TGCGCCAGCAGCTTAAGGGACAGCCGCACAGATACGCAGTATTTT.

This clonotype was seen many times. J is TRBJ1-5 and V is TRBV10-3; D remains unclear. Germline assignment: CDR1 ENHRY and CDR2 SYGVKD. The CDR3 has 12 amino acids. V was cut by 4 bases and J by 3 bases, with 4 bases left in between. DNA of the CDR3: TGTGCCATCAGTGGCCCCAATCAGCCCCAGCATTTT. As protein: CAISGPNQPQHF.